The clone carrying this T cell receptor (beta chain) occurred many times. Next came a second PCR, run for about 6 to 11 cycles, which used a sample-barcoded 5' primer along with a J-beta primer mix. TCRdb called the 5' RACE reads again in MiXCR, with one record for every CDR3 protein. In the table there are about 1.6 million distinct CDR3 sequences, about 35% of which are singletons. This sample was taken from a study of blood T cells in healthy people across ages. This CDR3 contains 14 residues. Trimming took off 4 bases at V and 0 bases at J, with 4 bases between the two ends. Sequencing was carried out using blood. The receptor was isolated from a woman in her twenties or thirties in good health. This rearrangement joins TRBV12-3 or TRBV12-4 to TRBJ2-6, with unresolved D. CDR3 DNA: TGTGCCAGCAGTTACAGCTCTGGGGCCAACGTCCTGACTTTC. It specifies CASSYSSGANVLTF.